The entry that follows covers one T cell receptor (beta chain) sequence. This clonotype was found many times. It has no known antigen specificity. Base qualities are not recorded, but no much larger clone differs from it by a single base. This sample stems from a study of CD8 T cells in ankylosing spondylitis (dated by TCRdb to about 2017). Describing the broader study: The study profiled T cell receptor beta repertoires in healthy donors and ankylosing spondylitis patients to find disease-linked TCR variants. Peripheral blood was sampled, and synovial fluid was also collected from ankylosing spondylitis patients. The full study cohort comprised around 23 ankylosing spondylitis patients and approximately 100 healthy donors. Paper-wide results and their limitations: A CD8+ phenotype was shown by the disease-linked clones, which were found at relatively low frequencies in peripheral blood. The disease-linked clones were reported as significantly enriched in matched synovial fluid samples from ankylosing spondylitis patients. Some TCR beta motif variants had previously been reported in synovial fluid and blood of reactive arthritis patients, which suggested common disease-initiation mechanisms. A TCR beta motif of seven or eight highly homologous amino acid variants appeared characteristic of blood from ankylosing spondylitis patients.

The sample was run on an Illumina HiSeq 2500. TCR beta libraries were prepared by quantitative 5'-RACE with molecular barcodes. Per the authors' processing: To identify disease-linked TCR variants, a new computational method was used, one built on a probabilistic model of VDJ rearrangement. In TCRdb, the public reads were trimmed at Q25 with fastp and aligned with MiXCR, with productive beta chains retained. Each entry is one CDR3 protein sequence, shown with its most common DNA and genes. The V and J calls come from TCRdb's annotation, not from the publication. The sample yields about 130,000 distinct CDR3 sequences; about 6.5% were counted once. The ten largest clones capture roughly an eighth of the sample. CDR1 SSHAT and CDR2 FNYEAQ were looked up in the germline V gene (reference sequence). The CDR3 numbers 15 residues from cysteine through phenylalanine. The read is trimmed to its CDR3 DNA, 45 bases read in frame from base 1. Germline trimming amounts to 5 bases on V and 0 bases on J, with 5 as the count of junction bases outside the gene matches.

Input material: blood, either unsorted or a sorted T cell fraction (not recorded which). This TCR was recovered from a male donor with ankylosing spondylitis or in good health (not recorded which). This receptor chain uses TRBV7-7 and TRBJ2-7; 9 junctional bases match TRBD1. The nucleotide sequence is given as TGTGCCAGCAGCCAAGGGACAGGGACCTCCTACGAGCAGTACTTC. Translated, this is CASSQGTGTSYEQYF.